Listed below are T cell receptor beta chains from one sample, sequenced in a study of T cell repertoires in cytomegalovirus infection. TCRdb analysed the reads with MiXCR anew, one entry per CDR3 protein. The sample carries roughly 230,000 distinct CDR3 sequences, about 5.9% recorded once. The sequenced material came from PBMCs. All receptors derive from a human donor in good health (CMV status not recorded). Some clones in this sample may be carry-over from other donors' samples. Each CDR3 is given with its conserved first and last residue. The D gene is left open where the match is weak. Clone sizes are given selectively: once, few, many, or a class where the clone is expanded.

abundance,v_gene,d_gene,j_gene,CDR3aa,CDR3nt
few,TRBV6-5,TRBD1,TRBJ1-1,CASSPRRGLGTEAFF,TGTGCCAGCAGTCCACGCAGGGGGCTGGGGACTGAAGCTTTCTTT
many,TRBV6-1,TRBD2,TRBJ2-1,CASSEGTSGGNEQFF,TGTGCCAGCAGTGAAGGGACTAGCGGGGGCAATGAGCAGTTCTTC
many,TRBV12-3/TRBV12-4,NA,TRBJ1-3,CASSRRVGNTIYF,TGTGCCAGCAGTCGCAGGGTCGGAAACACCATATATTTT
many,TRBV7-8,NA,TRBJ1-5,CASSSLAGQPQHF,TGTGCCAGCAGCTCCCTCGCGGGTCAGCCCCAGCATTTT
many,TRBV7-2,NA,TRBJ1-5,CASSLARTVDTPQHF,TGTGCCAGCAGCTTAGCGAGGACAGTGGATACGCCCCAGCATTTT
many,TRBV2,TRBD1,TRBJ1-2,CASGGRDSLAYGYTF,TGTGCCAGCGGAGGGAGGGACAGCCTAGCTTATGGCTACACCTTC
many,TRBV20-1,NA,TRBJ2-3,CSASSTDTQYF,TGCAGTGCGTCGAGCACAGATACGCAGTATTTT
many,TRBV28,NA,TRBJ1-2,CASSFRGGYYGYTF,TGTGCCAGCAGTTTTCGGGGCGGATACTATGGCTACACCTTC
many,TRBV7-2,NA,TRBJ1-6,CASSLFRSEPLHF,TGTGCCAGCAGCTTATTCCGCTCCGAACCCCTCCACTTT
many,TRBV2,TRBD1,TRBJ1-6,CASSGDRTNNSPLHF,TGTGCCAGCAGTGGGGACAGGACAAATAATTCACCCCTCCACTTT
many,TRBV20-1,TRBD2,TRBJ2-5,CSALSGGQETQYF,TGCAGTGCCCTTAGCGGGGGCCAGGAGACCCAGTACTTC
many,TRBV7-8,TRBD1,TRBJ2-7,CASSSPADRGGEQYF,TGTGCCAGCAGCAGTCCGGCGGACAGGGGAGGCGAGCAGTACTTC
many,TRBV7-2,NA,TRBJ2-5,CASSRVFDLRETQYF,TGTGCCAGCAGTCGCGTATTCGATCTGCGGGAGACCCAGTACTTC
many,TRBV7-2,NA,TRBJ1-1,CASSLLAAGTEAFF,TGTGCCAGCAGCTTACTCGCCGCGGGCACTGAAGCTTTCTTT
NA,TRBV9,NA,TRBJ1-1,CASSVGGARGEAFF,TGTGCCAGCAGCGTAGGAGGGGCCCGCGGTGAAGCTTTCTTT
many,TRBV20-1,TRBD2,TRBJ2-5,CSGDQASGGPLQETQYF,TGCAGTGGAGACCAGGCTAGCGGGGGGCCCTTGCAAGAGACCCAGTACTTC
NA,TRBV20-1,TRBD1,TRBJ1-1,CSARRQGPGTEAFF,TGCAGTGCTAGACGACAGGGACCTGGCACTGAAGCTTTCTTT
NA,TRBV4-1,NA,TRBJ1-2,CASSPIGGGSYGYTF,TGCGCCAGCAGCCCCATTGGGGGCGGCTCCTATGGCTACACCTTC
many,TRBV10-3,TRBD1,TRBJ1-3,CAIGTATSGNTIYF,TGCGCCATAGGGACAGCAACCTCTGGAAACACCATATATTTT
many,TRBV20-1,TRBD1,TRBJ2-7,CSASRRQGFYEQYF,TGCAGTGCTAGTAGGAGACAGGGATTCTACGAGCAGTACTTC
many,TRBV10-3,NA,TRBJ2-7,CAISPDPLGEQYF,TGTGCCATCAGTCCGGACCCGTTGGGCGAGCAGTACTTC
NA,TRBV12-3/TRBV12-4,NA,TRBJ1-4,CASSLGGHDEKLFF,TGTGCCAGCAGTTTGGGAGGGCACGATGAAAAACTGTTTTTT
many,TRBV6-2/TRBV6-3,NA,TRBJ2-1,CASSYLGRRNEQFF,TGTGCCAGCAGTTACTTGGGGAGGAGGAATGAGCAGTTCTTC
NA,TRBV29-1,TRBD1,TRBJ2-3,CSVVSRDRVTDTQYF,TGCAGCGTTGTATCCCGGGACAGGGTGACAGATACGCAGTATTTT
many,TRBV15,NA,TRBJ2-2,CATSRARSGELFF,TGTGCCACCAGCAGAGCAAGAAGCGGGGAGCTGTTTTTT
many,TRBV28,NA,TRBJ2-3,CASSLSSPDTQYF,TGTGCCAGCAGTTTATCCAGCCCTGATACGCAGTATTTT
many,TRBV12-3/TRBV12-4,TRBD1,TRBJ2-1,CASSSAGGDYNEQFF,TGTGCCAGCAGTTCCGCAGGGGGTGATTACAATGAGCAGTTCTTC
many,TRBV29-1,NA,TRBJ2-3,CSVEVRSVADTQYF,TGCAGCGTTGAAGTTCGGTCCGTCGCAGATACGCAGTATTTT
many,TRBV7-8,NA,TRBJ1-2,CASSSTPGDYGYTF,TGTGCCAGCAGCTCGACCCCAGGGGACTATGGCTACACCTTC
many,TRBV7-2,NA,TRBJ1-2,CASSLRTYGYTF,TGTGCCAGCAGCTTACGTACCTATGGCTACACCTTC
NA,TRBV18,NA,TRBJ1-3,CASSPSRGRSSGNTIYF,TGTGCCAGCTCACCATCAAGGGGACGGAGCTCTGGAAACACCATATATTTT
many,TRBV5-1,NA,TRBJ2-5,CASSLLGTDQETQYF,TGCGCCAGCAGCCTGCTCGGGACTGACCAAGAGACCCAGTACTTC
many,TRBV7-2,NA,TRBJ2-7,CASSLQQGVTYEQYF,TGTGCCAGCAGCTTACAACAGGGTGTGACCTACGAGCAGTACTTC
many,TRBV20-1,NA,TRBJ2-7,CSASLGYEQYF,TGCAGTGCCTCCCTCGGATACGAGCAGTACTTC
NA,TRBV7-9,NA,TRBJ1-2,CASSVQGNGLGYTF,TGTGCCAGCAGCGTGCAGGGGAACGGGCTTGGCTACACCTTC
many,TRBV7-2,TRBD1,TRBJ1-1,CASSLFDRAGRGTEAFF,TGTGCCAGCAGCTTATTCGACAGGGCCGGTCGGGGCACTGAAGCTTTCTTT
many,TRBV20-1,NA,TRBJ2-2,CSARSRLGPGELFF,TGCAGTGCTAGATCGCGACTAGGCCCCGGGGAGCTGTTTTTT
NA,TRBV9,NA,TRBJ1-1,CASSPPPAETEAFF,TGTGCCAGCAGCCCACCTCCTGCCGAGACTGAAGCTTTCTTT
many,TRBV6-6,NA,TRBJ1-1,CASSYKAGDTEAFF,TGTGCCAGCAGTTACAAGGCGGGGGACACTGAAGCTTTCTTT
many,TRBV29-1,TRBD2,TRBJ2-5,CSVEGFPAGVAETQYF,TGCAGCGTTGAAGGGTTTCCAGCGGGGGTCGCGGAGACCCAGTACTTC
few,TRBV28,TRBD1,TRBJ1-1,CASSLAIQGRNTEAFF,TGTGCCAGCAGTTTGGCAATACAGGGGAGGAACACTGAAGCTTTCTTT
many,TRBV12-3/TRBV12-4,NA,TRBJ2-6,CASRSHSGANVLTF,TGTGCCAGCAGAAGTCACTCTGGGGCCAACGTCCTGACTTTC
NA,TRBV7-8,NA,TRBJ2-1,CASSPLAGNHNEQFF,TGTGCCAGCAGCCCTCTCGCAGGGAACCACAATGAGCAGTTCTTC
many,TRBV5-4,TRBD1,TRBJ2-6,CASSPRLNRGPSGANVLTF,TGTGCCAGCAGCCCTAGATTAAACAGGGGACCATCTGGGGCCAACGTCCTGACTTTC
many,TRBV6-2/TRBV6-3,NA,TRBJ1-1,CASSPARGGADTEAFF,TGTGCCAGCAGTCCCGCCCGGGGGGGCGCGGACACTGAAGCTTTCTTT